This T cell receptor beta chain was identified in a study of T cells in Graves' hyperthyroidism and ophthalmopathy. Overall study context: Sampling of peripheral blood happened at initial diagnosis, prior to any treatment.

The germline V gene encodes CDR1 SGHKS and CDR2 YYEKEE (reference sequence). This CDR3 is built from 14 residues. J lost 6 bases, V lost 4 bases, and 3 bases had no gene match. Diagnostic assessment was based on clinical symptoms, serum thyroxine and TRAb, thyroid ultrasound and orbital computed tomography. With regard to this clonotype: Its matching antigen is unknown. The CDR3 does not end in the conserved phenylalanine or tryptophan, so this is likely a read error.

Study-wide results and limits: The authors' 13 V-J model separated ophthalmopathy from stable hyperthyroidism.

The investigators amplified TCR beta CDR3 regions from RNA transcripts. Carried out on the TCR CDR3, a first-round RT-PCR used the HTBI primer set. TCRdb reanalysed the multiplex PCR reads using MiXCR and keeps one entry per CDR3 protein. The sample carries around 520,000 distinct CDR3 sequences, 12% to 15% recorded once. This clonotype was obtained from a woman between 35 and 50 years old with Graves' hyperthyroidism. The chain joins TRBV5-5 to TRBJ1-6, with TRBD1 matching over 8 bases. The sample was blood. The CDR3 DNA is TGTGCCAGCAGCAAAGGACAGGGTAATTCACCCCTCCACGTT. Translated: CASSKGQGNSPLHV.